These 5 T cell receptor beta chains were sequenced from one sample in a study of blood T cells in healthy people across ages. With a J-beta primer mix and a sample-barcoded 5' primer, a second PCR ran about 7 to 12 cycles. Each CDR3 protein gets one entry after TCRdb re-called the 5' RACE reads with MiXCR. The sample holds 850,000 to 1,000,000 distinct CDR3 sequences; under 50% are singletons and the top ten take around an eighth. Material for sequencing was blood. Receptor source: a young man in good health.

This chain connects TRBV6-5 to TRBJ1-2; possibly TRBD1 for D (5 bases). V was shortened by 5 bases and J by 8 bases, with 21 bases between the two germline ends. CDR3 size: 15 residues. Germline assignment: CDR1 MNHEY and CDR2 SVGAGI. This CDR3 reads CASSPGTGAVCGYTF. CDR3 sequence (DNA): TGTGCCAGCAGTCCAGGGACTGGGGCGGTGTGCGGCTACACCTTC.

The chain has TRBV7-9 and TRBJ2-3; maybe TRBD2 (5 bases). CDR1 is SEHNR and CDR2 is FQNEAQ in the germline V gene (reference sequence). Trimming left V 5 bases short and J 10 bases short, with 13 bases between. The CDR3 is made up of 12 amino acids. The CDR3 nucleotides are TGTGCCAGCAGCCCGGACTCTGCGCCGCAGTATTTT. Protein: CASSPDSAPQYF.

This clonotype was counted a single time. The rearrangement uses TRBV14 and TRBJ2-5; 7 positions match TRBD1. Unmatched junction bases numbered 15, after V lost 3 bases and J lost 11 bases. Germline V lookup: CDR1 SGHDN, CDR2 FVKESK. The CDR3 spans 15 residues. CDR3: CASSQGQLSYNEQYF. Written as DNA, the CDR3 is TGTGCCAGCAGCCAGGGACAGCTCTCCTACAATGAGCAGTACTTC.

The J gene is TRBJ2-7, the V gene TRBV6-5; D call uncertain. The CDR3 is 15 amino acids. V shed 2 bases and J shed 1 base, with 12 bases lying between them. Germline assignment: CDR1 MNHEY and CDR2 SVGAGI. The CDR3 is CASSYQTSRSYEQYF. The CDR3 DNA reads TGTGCCAGCAGTTACCAGACTTCTCGATCCTACGAGCAGTACTTC.

This clonotype was observed at least ten times. A much larger clone lies a single base off, so this may be a read error. Here the CDR3 reads CASSLGGGSNEQFF. In nucleotides, the CDR3 is TGCGCCAGCAGCTTGGGAGGGGGTTCCAATGAGCAGTTCTTC. The rearrangement uses TRBV5-1 and TRBJ2-1; possible D gene TRBD1, 6 bases. CDR3 length: 14 amino acids. CDR1 is SGHRS and CDR2 is YFSETQ in the germline V gene. V lost 0 bases and J 6 bases, leaving 10 bases between the germline ends.